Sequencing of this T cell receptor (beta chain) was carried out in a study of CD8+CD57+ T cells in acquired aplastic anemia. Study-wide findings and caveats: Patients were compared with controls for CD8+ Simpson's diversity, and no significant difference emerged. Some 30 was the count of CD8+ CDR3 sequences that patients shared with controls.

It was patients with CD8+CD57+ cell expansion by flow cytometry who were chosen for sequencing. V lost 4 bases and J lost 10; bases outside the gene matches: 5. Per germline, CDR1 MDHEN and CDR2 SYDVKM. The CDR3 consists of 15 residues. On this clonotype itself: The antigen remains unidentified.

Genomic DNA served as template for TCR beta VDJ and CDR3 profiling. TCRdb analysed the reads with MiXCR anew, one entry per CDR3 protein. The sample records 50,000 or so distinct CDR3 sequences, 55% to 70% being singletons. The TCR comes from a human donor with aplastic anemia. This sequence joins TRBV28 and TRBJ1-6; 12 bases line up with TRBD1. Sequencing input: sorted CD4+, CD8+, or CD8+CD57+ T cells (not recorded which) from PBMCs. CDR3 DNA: TGTGCCAGCAGTTCACCCGGGACAGGGGGCTCACCCCTCCACTTT. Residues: CASSSPGTGGSPLHF.